Here is one T cell receptor beta chain with its context. This record belongs to a study of blood T cell repertoires in COVID-19. Measured with immunoSEQ multiplex PCR; TCRdb has only the in-frame clones, and not every one. The table lists 300,000 to 400,000 clones, 70% to 90% of them singletons. The V gene end was trimmed by 4 bases and the J gene end by 5 bases; junction bases not matched to a gene: 11. CDR3 length: 15 amino acids. Germline CDR1 and CDR2: LGHNA and YSLEER. Source material: peripheral blood. This TCR was recovered from a woman aged 60-75 years with COVID-19, enrolled during active disease. This chain links TRBV4-3 with TRBJ2-7, with TRBD2 matching over 7 bases. CDR3 sequence reads: CASSPTYGGSDEQYF. DNA of the CDR3: TGCGCCAGCAGCCCTACTTACGGGGGGTCTGACGAGCAGTACTTC.